Below, 13 T cell receptor beta chains from the same sample are listed, as sequenced in a study of blood T cell repertoires in COVID-19. Only in-frame clones appear in the TCRdb table, and some are missing; sequencing was by immunoSEQ multiplex PCR. The sample contains 150,000 to 200,000 clones, around 80% of which appear only once. Specimen: peripheral blood. These receptors were obtained from a man aged 25-40 years with active or convalescent COVID-19.

This sequence joins TRBV30 and TRBJ2-3; 11 nucleotides match TRBD2. CDR1 is GTSNPN, CDR2 SVGIG, per germline (reference sequence). V dropped 0 bases and J dropped 0; count of bases not matched to a gene: 2. The length of the CDR3 is 16 residues. CDR3: CAWSVTSGTSTDTQYF. In DNA form, the CDR3 reads TGTGCCTGGAGTGTGACTAGCGGGACTAGCACAGATACGCAGTATTTT.

V usage is TRBV6-6 and J usage is TRBJ1-4; D remains ambiguous. V lost 4 bases, J lost 0 bases, and 9 bases lay in between. Germline V CDR1 and CDR2: MNHNY, SVGAGI (reference sequence). This CDR3 comprises 15 residues. DNA of the CDR3: TGTGCCAGCAGTTCCCGGTCTGCAACTAATGAAAAACTGTTTTTT. As protein: CASSSRSATNEKLFF.

The sample holds one count of this clone. The rearrangement joins TRBV19 to TRBJ2-3; 8 nucleotides line up with TRBD1. Germline V gene sequence: CDR1 LNHDA, CDR2 SQIVND (reference sequence). V trimming: 4 bases; J trimming: 5 bases; junction bases outside the gene matches: 5. The CDR3 is made up of 14 amino acids. The CDR3 DNA reads TGTGCCAGTAGTACGGAAACAGGGGGAGATACGCAGTATTTT. Encoded protein: CASSTETGGDTQYF.

This clone was seen just once. The chain employs TRBV9 and TRBJ2-1, with 7 bases fitting TRBD2. V trimming: 4 bases; J trimming: 7 bases; junction bases outside the gene matches: 11. CDR1 SGDLS and CDR2 YYNGEE come from the germline V gene. The CDR3 consists of 15 residues. The CDR3 bases are TGTGCCAGCAGCCCCCTGGCGGGGGTGAGGAATGAGCAGTTCTTC. This gives the protein CASSPLAGVRNEQFF.

The chain combines TRBV18 with TRBJ2-5; D is undetermined. The CDR3 covers 13 residues. Trimming took off 3 bases at V and 1 base at J, with 6 bases between the two ends. Germline V lookup: CDR1 KGHSH, CDR2 LQKENI. This CDR3 reads CASSPTGQETQYF. The CDR3 coding sequence is TGTGCCAGCTCACCCACGGGCCAAGAGACCCAGTACTTC.

The chain carries TRBV18 and TRBJ1-3; TRBD1 matches at 9 bases. CDR1 and CDR2 from the germline V gene are KGHSH and LQKENI. The CDR3 totals 17 residues. The V segment lost 2 bases and the J segment 0 bases; nucleotides outside the gene matches: 5. The DNA for the CDR3 is TGTGCCAGCTCACCAATGGGACAGGGACTCTCTGGAAACACCATATATTTT. It encodes CASSPMGQGLSGNTIYF.

The rearrangement links TRBV14 to TRBJ1-1, with TRBD1 as a possible D gene (6 bases). Germline-derived CDR1 and CDR2 are SGHDN and FVKESK. The CDR3 totals 15 residues. V was pared by 4 bases and J by 1 base, with 13 bases between. The CDR3 DNA reads TGTGCCAGCAGCCCTAGACAGGCAGGGAACACTGAAGCTTTCTTT. Translation gives CASSPRQAGNTEAFF.

The chain is built from TRBV15 and TRBJ2-2, with 10 bases aligning to TRBD2. V lost 0 bases and J lost 5; bases outside the gene matches: 9. Germline loops: CDR1 LNHNV, CDR2 YYDKDF (reference sequence). The CDR3 runs 18 residues. The CDR3 loop reads CATSREVSSGRKTGELFF. As DNA, the CDR3 is TGTGCCACCAGCAGAGAGGTTAGTAGCGGGAGGAAAACCGGGGAGCTGTTTTTT.

The chain uses TRBV12-3 or TRBV12-4 and TRBJ2-7; D not resolved. The germline V and J ends were trimmed by 1 base and 2 bases, with 3 bases remaining between them. This CDR3 spans 12 amino acids. The CDR3 protein is CASSLGTYEQYF. The CDR3 nucleotides read TGTGCCAGCAGTTTAGGTACCTACGAGCAGTACTTC.

In its sample, this clone was seen a few times. The J gene is TRBJ1-2, the V gene TRBV20-1; no reliable D call. Trimming shortened V by 1 base and J by 9 bases, and 9 bases separated the two germline ends. This CDR3 is built from 11 residues. In germline, CDR1 is DFQATT, CDR2 SNEGSKA (reference sequence). DNA for the CDR3: TGCAGTGCTAGAGCGAGCGCTAGCTACACCTTC. Residues: CSARASASYTF.

J is TRBJ1-2 and V is TRBV19; maybe TRBD1 (6 bases). Germline V gene sequence: CDR1 LNHDA, CDR2 SQIVND (reference sequence). There are 15 residues in the CDR3. With 3 bases removed from V and 7 bases from J, the gap between germline ends came to 18 bases. The CDR3: CASSIGQPVKGGYTF. The CDR3 DNA reads TGTGCCAGTAGTATCGGACAGCCTGTCAAAGGTGGCTACACCTTC.

This clone was recorded once. The V and J genes are TRBV5-1 and TRBJ1-2; the match to TRBD1 covers 10 bases. Germline CDR1 is SGHRS and CDR2 is YFSETQ. V shed 5 bases and J 6 bases; nucleotides not matched to a gene: 7. The CDR3 runs 14 residues. This chain's CDR3 is CASRPGQGNDGYTF. The CDR3 coding sequence is TGCGCCAGCAGACCGGGACAGGGGAATGATGGCTACACCTTC.

The chain's CDR3 is CASRPGTGYYGYTF. CDR3 in DNA: TGTGCCAGCAGGCCTGGGACAGGGTACTATGGCTACACCTTC. V is TRBV5-4 and J is TRBJ1-2; 9 nucleotides align to TRBD1. CDR3 size: 14 residues. The ends lost 5 bases at V and 3 bases at J; junction bases unmatched: 5. The germline V gene encodes CDR1 SGHNT and CDR2 YYREEE (reference sequence).